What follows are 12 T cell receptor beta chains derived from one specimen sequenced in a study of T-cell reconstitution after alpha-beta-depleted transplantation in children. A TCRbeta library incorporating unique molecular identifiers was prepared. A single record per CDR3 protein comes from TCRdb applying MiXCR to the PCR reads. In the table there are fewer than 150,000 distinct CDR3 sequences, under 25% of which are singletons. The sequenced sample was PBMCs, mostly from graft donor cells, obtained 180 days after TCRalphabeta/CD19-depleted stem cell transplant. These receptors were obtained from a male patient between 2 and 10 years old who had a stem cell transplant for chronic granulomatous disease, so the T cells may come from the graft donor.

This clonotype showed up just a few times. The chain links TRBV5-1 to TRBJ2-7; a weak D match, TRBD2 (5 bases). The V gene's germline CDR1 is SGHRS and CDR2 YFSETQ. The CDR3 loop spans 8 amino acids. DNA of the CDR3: TGCGCCAGCACCCTCGGACTGGTC. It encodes CASTLGLV.

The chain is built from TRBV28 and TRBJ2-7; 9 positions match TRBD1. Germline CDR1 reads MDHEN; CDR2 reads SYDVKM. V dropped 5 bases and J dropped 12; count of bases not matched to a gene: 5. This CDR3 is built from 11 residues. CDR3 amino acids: CASSTGQGSYF. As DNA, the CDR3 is TGTGCCAGCAGTACTGGACAGGGGTCGTACTTC.

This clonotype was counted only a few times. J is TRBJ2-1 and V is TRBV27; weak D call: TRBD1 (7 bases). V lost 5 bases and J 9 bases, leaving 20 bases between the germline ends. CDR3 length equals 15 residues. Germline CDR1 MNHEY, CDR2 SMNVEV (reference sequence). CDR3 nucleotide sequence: TGTGCCAGCAGTCCAAAGGACAGGCAGGGGGGTGAGCAGTTCTTC. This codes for CASSPKDRQGGEQFF.

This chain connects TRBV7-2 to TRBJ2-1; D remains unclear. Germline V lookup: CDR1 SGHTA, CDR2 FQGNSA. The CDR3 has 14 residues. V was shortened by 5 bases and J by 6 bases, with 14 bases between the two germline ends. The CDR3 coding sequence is TGTGCCAGCAGCCAAGGACCTAGGGTCAATGAGCAGTTCTTC. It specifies CASSQGPRVNEQFF.

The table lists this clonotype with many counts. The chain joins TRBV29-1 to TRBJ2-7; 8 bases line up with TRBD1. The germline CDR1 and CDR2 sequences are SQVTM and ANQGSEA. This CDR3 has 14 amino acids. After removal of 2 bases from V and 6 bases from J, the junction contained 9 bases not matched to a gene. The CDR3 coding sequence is TGCAGCGTTGAAATCGTCGGCAGGGGGCTCGAGCAGTACTTC. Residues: CSVEIVGRGLEQYF.

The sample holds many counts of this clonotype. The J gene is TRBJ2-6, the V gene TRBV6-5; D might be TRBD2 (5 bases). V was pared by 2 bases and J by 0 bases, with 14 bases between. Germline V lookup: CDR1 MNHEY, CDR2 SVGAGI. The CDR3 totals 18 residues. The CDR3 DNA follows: TGTGCCAGCAGTTACCGTGGGAGAGCCGCCTCTGGGGCCAACGTCCTGACTTTC. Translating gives CASSYRGRAASGANVLTF.

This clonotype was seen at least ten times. Here the CDR3 reads CATSNRKNSYEQYF. CDR3 bases: TGTGCCACCAGCAACCGCAAAAACTCCTACGAGCAGTACTTC. The gene calls are TRBV15 and TRBJ2-7; D is unresolved. V was cut by 4 bases and J by 0 bases, with 10 bases left in between. Germline V gene data show CDR1 as LNHNV and CDR2 as YYDKDF (reference sequence). CDR3 size: 14 residues.

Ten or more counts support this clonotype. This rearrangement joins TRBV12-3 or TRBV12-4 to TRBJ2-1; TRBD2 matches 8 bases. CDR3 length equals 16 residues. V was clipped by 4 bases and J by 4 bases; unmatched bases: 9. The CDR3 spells CASSSIRVAGYNEQFF. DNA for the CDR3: TGTGCCAGCAGTTCAATCAGGGTAGCGGGGTACAATGAGCAGTTCTTC.

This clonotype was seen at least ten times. This chain's CDR3 is CASSPLPGSYEQYF. CDR3 sequence (DNA): TGTGCCAGCAGCCCCCTCCCAGGTTCCTACGAGCAGTACTTC. V usage is TRBV11-2 and J usage is TRBJ2-7, with no clear D. Germline V gives CDR1 SGHAT, CDR2 FQNNGV. V gave up 5 bases and J gave up 1 base, with 12 bases separating them. This CDR3 is built from 14 residues.

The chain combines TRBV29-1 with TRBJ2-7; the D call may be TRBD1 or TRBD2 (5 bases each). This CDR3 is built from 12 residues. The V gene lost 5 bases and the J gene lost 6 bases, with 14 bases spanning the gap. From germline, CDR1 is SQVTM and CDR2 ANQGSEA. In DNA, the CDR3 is TGCAGCGTTCAGCAGGGCCGGGGCGAGCAGTACTTC. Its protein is CSVQQGRGEQYF.

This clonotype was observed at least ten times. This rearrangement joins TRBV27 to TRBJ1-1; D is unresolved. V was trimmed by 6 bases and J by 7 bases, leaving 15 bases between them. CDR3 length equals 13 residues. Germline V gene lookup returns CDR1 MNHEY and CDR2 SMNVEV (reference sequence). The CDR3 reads CASSPTAESEAFF. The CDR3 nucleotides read TGTGCCAGCAGCCCAACCGCTGAGAGTGAAGCTTTCTTT.

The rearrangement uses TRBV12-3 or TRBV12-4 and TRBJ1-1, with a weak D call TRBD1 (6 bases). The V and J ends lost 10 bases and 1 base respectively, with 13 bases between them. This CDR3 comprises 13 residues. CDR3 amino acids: CATIQGPNTEAFF. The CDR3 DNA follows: TGTGCCACCATACAGGGCCCGAACACTGAAGCTTTCTTT.